Listed below are T cell receptor beta chains from one sample, sequenced in a study of beta chain features in type 1 diabetes. The table came from immunoSEQ multiplex PCR; TCRdb's copy has only in-frame clones and leaves some out. Among 250,000 to 300,000 clones listed, over 11% were seen once. The sequenced material came from naive CD4+ T cells from blood. The receptors were sampled from a man in his thirties or forties with type 1 diabetes. CDR3s include the opening cysteine and the closing phenylalanine or tryptophan. D genes are given only for firm matches. Only part of the rows carry a size: once, few, many, or a class if the clone is expanded.

V,size,D,J,DNA,CDR3
TRBV15,few,.,TRBJ2-1,TGTGCCACCAGCAGAGACGGGAAGGGTAATGAGCAGTTCTTC,CATSRDGKGNEQFF
TRBV12-5,.,.,TRBJ1-1,TGTGCTAGTGGTTTGTCTCCCTCAGGTCTCACTGAAGCTTTCTTT,CASGLSPSGLTEAFF
TRBV10-3,few,TRBD1,TRBJ1-2,TGTGCCATCACCGGACAGGGGAACTATGGCTACACCTTC,CAITGQGNYGYTF
TRBV10-3,.,.,TRBJ2-7,TGTGCCATCAGAAGGCAGGTAAATTACGAGCAGTACTTC,CAIRRQVNYEQYF
TRBV30,few,.,TRBJ1-5,TGTGCCTGGAGCCCGGCGGGAAAAGTCTCGCCCCAGCATTTT,CAWSPAGKVSPQHF
TRBV28,.,TRBD2,TRBJ2-5,TGTGCCAGCAGTCAGCTGACTAGCGGGCGGGAGACCCAGTACTTC,CASSQLTSGRETQYF
TRBV5-1,.,TRBD2,TRBJ2-1,TGCGCCAGCAGCTTTAGCGGGGCTTACAATGAGCAGTTCTTC,CASSFSGAYNEQFF
TRBV5-1,.,.,TRBJ2-1,TGCGCCAGCAGCACACGGACAGTTTGGAGCCACAATGAGCAGTTCTTC,CASSTRTVWSHNEQFF
TRBV11-2,.,.,TRBJ2-1,TGTGCCAGCAGCTTAGGAACTAGCAGATACAATGAGCAGTTCTTC,CASSLGTSRYNEQFF
TRBV2,.,.,TRBJ2-1,TGTGCCAGCAGTCCTACGTACAATGAGCAGTTCTTC,CASSPTYNEQFF
TRBV5-1,.,.,TRBJ2-2,TGCGCCAGCAGCTTGGCAGGTTCCTCGAACACCGGGGAGCTGTTTTTT,CASSLAGSSNTGELFF
TRBV15,.,.,TRBJ2-3,TGTGCCACCAGCTCCTGGGGAGGCACAGATACGCAGTATTTT,CATSSWGGTDTQYF
TRBV4-1,.,TRBD2,TRBJ2-7,TGCGCCAGCAGCCAAGATCAAGGGACTACTAGCTCCTACGAGCAGTACTTC,CASSQDQGTTSSYEQYF
TRBV9,.,TRBD2,TRBJ2-3,TGTGCCAGCAGCCAGTGGCCTAGCGGGAGCAGCCCGCCCACAGATACGCAGTATTTT,CASSQWPSGSSPPTDTQYF
TRBV9,.,TRBD2,TRBJ2-3,TGTGCCAGCAGCCGCAACTGGGGGGGAGATACGCAGTATTTT,CASSRNWGGDTQYF
TRBV9,few,.,TRBJ2-7,TGTGCCAGCAGCGTAAACCAGGGTCCCTACGAGCAGTACTTC,CASSVNQGPYEQYF
TRBV28,.,TRBD1,TRBJ2-1,TGTGCGAGCCAGGGGGCATCGTACAATGAGCAGTTCTTC,CASQGASYNEQFF
TRBV7-9,.,TRBD1,TRBJ1-1,TGTGCCAGCAGCATCGGACAGGGAATGAACACTGAAGCTTTCTTT,CASSIGQGMNTEAFF
TRBV21-1,few,.,TRBJ2-3,TGTGCCAGCAACCTAAATAGCGGGAGGGCTAAGGATACGCAGTATTTT,CASNLNSGRAKDTQYF
TRBV10-3,.,.,TRBJ2-7,TGTGCCATCAGTGAGCCAATTGGACAAGGACAGCAGTACTTC,CAISEPIGQGQQYF
TRBV7-8,few,.,TRBJ2-1,TGTGCCAGCAGCGAGTACAGTCATGAGCAGTTCTTC,CASSEYSHEQFF
TRBV7-2,few,.,TRBJ2-5,TGTGCCAGCAGCCCAGAATCAGAGACCCAGTACTTC,CASSPESETQYF
TRBV6-6,few,.,TRBJ2-5,TGTGCCAGCAGTTGGACAGAAGAGACCCAGTACTTC,CASSWTEETQYF
TRBV19,.,.,TRBJ2-1,TGTGCCAGTAGTATGGGCGGGAACTCCTACAATGAGCAGTTCTTC,CASSMGGNSYNEQFF
TRBV28,few,.,TRBJ2-1,TGTGCGGTCCTAGGGGCTGAGGCGATTGAGCAGTTCTTC,CAVLGAEAIEQFF
TRBV5-1,.,.,TRBJ1-2,TGCGCCAGCAGCTTGGACCCCCCGGGTGGCTACACCTTC,CASSLDPPGGYTF
TRBV28,.,TRBD2,TRBJ2-2,TGTGCCAGCAGTCCAGGACTAGCTACGAACACCGGGGAGCTGTTTTTT,CASSPGLATNTGELFF
TRBV5-1,few,TRBD1,TRBJ2-1,TGCGCCAGCAGCTTTGGGCAGGGGGACTACAATGAGCAGTTCTTC,CASSFGQGDYNEQFF
TRBV7-3,few,TRBD1,TRBJ1-4,TGTGCCAGCAGCTTAGGACAGGGGATGGAAAAACTGTTTTTT,CASSLGQGMEKLFF
TRBV15,.,TRBD1,TRBJ1-1,TGTGCCACCAGCAGAGATTGGGCCGGGCGGGCAGGGGGCACTGAAGCTTTCTTT,CATSRDWAGRAGGTEAFF
TRBV18,.,TRBD2,TRBJ2-3,TGTGCCAGCTCAGAAACCAGCGGGAGAGGGGATACGCAGTATTTT,CASSETSGRGDTQYF
TRBV19,.,.,TRBJ2-2,TGTGCCAGTAGACGGACCGGGGAGCTGTTTTTT,CASRRTGELFF